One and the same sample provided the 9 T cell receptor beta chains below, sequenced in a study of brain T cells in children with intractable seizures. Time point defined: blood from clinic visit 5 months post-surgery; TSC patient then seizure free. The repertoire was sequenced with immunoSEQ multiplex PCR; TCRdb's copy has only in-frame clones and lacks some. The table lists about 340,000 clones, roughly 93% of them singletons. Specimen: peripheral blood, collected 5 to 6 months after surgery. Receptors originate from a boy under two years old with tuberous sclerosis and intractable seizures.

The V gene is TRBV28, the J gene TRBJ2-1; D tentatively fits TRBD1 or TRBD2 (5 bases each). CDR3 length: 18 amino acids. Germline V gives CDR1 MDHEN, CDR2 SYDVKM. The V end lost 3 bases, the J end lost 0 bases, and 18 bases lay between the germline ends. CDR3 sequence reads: CASSFPLGVLYSYNEQFF. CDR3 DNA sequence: TGTGCCAGCAGTTTCCCTTTGGGGGTTCTGTACTCCTACAATGAGCAGTTCTTC.

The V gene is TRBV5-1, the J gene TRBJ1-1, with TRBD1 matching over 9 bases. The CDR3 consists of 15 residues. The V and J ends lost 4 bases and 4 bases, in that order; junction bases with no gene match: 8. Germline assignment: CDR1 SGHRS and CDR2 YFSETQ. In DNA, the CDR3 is TGCGCCAGCAGCCCAGGACCGACAGGGGGCACTGAAGCTTTCTTT. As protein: CASSPGPTGGTEAFF. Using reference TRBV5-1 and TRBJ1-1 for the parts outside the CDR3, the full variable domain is KAGVTQTPRYLIKTRGQQVTLSCSPISGHRSVSWYQQTPGQGLQFLFEYFSETQRNKGNFPGRFSGRQFSNSRSEMNVSTLELGDSALYLCASSPGPTGGTEAFFGQGTRLTVV.

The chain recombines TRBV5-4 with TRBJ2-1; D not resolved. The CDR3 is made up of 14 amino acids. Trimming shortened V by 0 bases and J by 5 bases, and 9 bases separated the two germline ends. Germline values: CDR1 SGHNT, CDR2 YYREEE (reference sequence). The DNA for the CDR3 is TGTGCCAGCAGCTTGGCTACGTTCAACAATGAGCAGTTCTTC. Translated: CASSLATFNNEQFF.

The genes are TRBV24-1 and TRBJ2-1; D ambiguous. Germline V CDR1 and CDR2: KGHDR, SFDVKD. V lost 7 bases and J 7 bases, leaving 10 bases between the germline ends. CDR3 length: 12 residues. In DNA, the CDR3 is TGTGCCACCAGCCGAGACATTAATGAGCAGTTCTTC. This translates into CATSRDINEQFF.

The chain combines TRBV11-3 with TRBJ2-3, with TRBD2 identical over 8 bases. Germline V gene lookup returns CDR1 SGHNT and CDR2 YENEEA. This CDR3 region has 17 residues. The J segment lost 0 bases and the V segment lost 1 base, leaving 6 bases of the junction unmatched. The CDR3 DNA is TGTGCCAGCAGCTTAGGACGGGGGGGATCTAGCACAGATACGCAGTATTTT. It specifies CASSLGRGGSSTDTQYF. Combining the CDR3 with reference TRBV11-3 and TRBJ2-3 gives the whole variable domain EAGVVQSPRYKIIEKKQPVAFWCNPISGHNTLYWYLQNLGQGPELLIRYENEEAVDDSQLPKDRFSAERLKGVDSTLKIQPAELGDSAVYLCASSLGRGGSSTDTQYFGPGTRLTVL.

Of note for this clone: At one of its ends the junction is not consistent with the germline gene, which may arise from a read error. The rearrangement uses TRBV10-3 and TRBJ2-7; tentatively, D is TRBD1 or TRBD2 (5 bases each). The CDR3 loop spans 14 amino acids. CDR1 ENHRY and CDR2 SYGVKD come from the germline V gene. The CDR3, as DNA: TGTGCCATCAGTGAGCGAGGGGCCTCCCACGAGCAGTACTTC. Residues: CAISERGASHEQYF.

The CDR3 loop is CASIRGTGRDYGYTF. The CDR3 DNA follows: TGTGCCAGCATCCGAGGGACAGGTCGCGACTATGGCTACACCTTC. The chain is built from TRBV2 and TRBJ1-2, with 8 positions matching TRBD1. The ends lost 7 bases at V and 3 bases at J; junction bases unmatched: 10. Germline CDR1 reads SNHLY; CDR2 reads FYNNEI. This CDR3 spans 15 amino acids.

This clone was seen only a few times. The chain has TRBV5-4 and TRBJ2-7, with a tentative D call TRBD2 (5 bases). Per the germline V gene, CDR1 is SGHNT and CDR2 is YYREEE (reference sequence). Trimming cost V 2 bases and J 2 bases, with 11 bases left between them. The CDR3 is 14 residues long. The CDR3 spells CASSLRLNPYEQYF. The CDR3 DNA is TGTGCCAGCAGCTTACGACTAAACCCCTACGAGCAGTACTTC.

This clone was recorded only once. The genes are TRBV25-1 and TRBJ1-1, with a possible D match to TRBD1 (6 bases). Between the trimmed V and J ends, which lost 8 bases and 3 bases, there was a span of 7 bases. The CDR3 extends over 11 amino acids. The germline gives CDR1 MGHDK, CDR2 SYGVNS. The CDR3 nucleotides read TGTGCCAGCCACAGGGACACTGAAGCTTTCTTT. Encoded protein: CASHRDTEAFF.